The 27 T cell receptor beta chains below were found in one sample sequenced in a study of blood T cell repertoires in COVID-19. Sequencing used immunoSEQ multiplex PCR; TCRdb keeps in-frame clones, though not all of them. The data contain 140,000 to 150,000 clones, around four fifths of them singletons. The source material was peripheral blood. The receptors were sampled from a woman in her forties with active or convalescent COVID-19.

The sample holds a few counts of this clone. The chain couples TRBV28 to TRBJ1-2, with D tentatively TRBD1 (6 bases). Germline values: CDR1 MDHEN, CDR2 SYDVKM. With 8 bases removed from V and 7 bases from J, the gap between germline ends came to 20 bases. CDR3 length: 14 amino acids. CDR3 in DNA: TGTGCCAGCTCCCCCGGGGGGCAGTGGACTGGCTACACCTTC. This sequence encodes CASSPGGQWTGYTF.

The chain joins TRBV6-5 to TRBJ1-2, with 9 bases matching TRBD1. Germline trimming cut 5 bases from V and 0 bases from J; bases unmatched to any gene: 1. Looked up from germline, CDR1 is MNHEY and CDR2 is SVGAGI. The length of the CDR3 is 14 residues. CDR3 protein: CASSRQGANYGYTF. The CDR3, as DNA: TGTGCCAGCAGTCGACAGGGGGCTAACTATGGCTACACCTTC.

This chain connects TRBV25-1 to TRBJ1-2; a possible D gene is TRBD1 (5 bases). The V end lost 3 bases, the J end lost 0 bases, and 17 bases lay between the germline ends. CDR3 size: 17 residues. The germline V gene has CDR1 MGHDK and CDR2 SYGVNS. The CDR3 reads CASSDRLVTVPNYGYTF. Here the CDR3 DNA reads TGTGCCAGCAGTGATCGATTGGTGACAGTTCCTAACTATGGCTACACCTTC.

This chain connects TRBV6-5 to TRBJ2-5; D is possibly TRBD1 (6 bases). Germline lookup yields CDR1 MNHEY and CDR2 SVGAGI. The CDR3 totals 15 residues. Deletions cut 0 bases from V and 4 bases from J, with 12 bases between. This chain's CDR3 is CASSYSGQIGETQYF. CDR3 DNA: TGTGCCAGCAGTTACTCCGGACAGATCGGAGAGACCCAGTACTTC.

The chain carries TRBV10-1 and TRBJ2-3, with D hard to call. The CDR3 consists of 13 residues. V lost 4 bases and J lost 2, with 7 bases in between. CDR1 is WNHNN, CDR2 SYGVQD, per germline (reference sequence). The CDR3 region is CASSAEVTDTQYF. The DNA of the CDR3 is TGCGCCAGCAGTGCAGAGGTCACAGATACGCAGTATTTT.

This chain connects TRBV27 to TRBJ2-2; 11 bases are a match to TRBD2. The V segment lost 6 bases and the J segment 5 bases; nucleotides outside the gene matches: 11. Looked up from germline, CDR1 is MNHEY and CDR2 is SMNVEV (reference sequence). The CDR3 covers 17 residues. The CDR3 region is CASSLTPTSGVTGELFF. The CDR3 DNA follows: TGTGCCAGCAGCCTTACCCCGACTAGCGGGGTAACCGGGGAGCTGTTTTTT.

The chain has TRBV30 and TRBJ2-7; D unresolved. Germline CDR1 GTSNPN, CDR2 SVGIG (reference sequence). The CDR3 runs 13 residues. Trimming took 1 base from V and 2 from J, leaving 9 bases between them. CDR3 loop: CAWSGAFPYEQYF. DNA for the CDR3: TGTGCCTGGAGTGGGGCCTTTCCCTACGAGCAGTACTTC.

The chain couples TRBV7-9 to TRBJ1-1, with 10 bases fitting TRBD1. The junction had 6 bases not matched to a gene; V was cut back by 5 bases and J by 0 bases. CDR1 SEHNR and CDR2 FQNEAQ come from the germline V gene (reference sequence). CDR3 length: 16 amino acids. This CDR3 reads CASSPLTGGMNTEAFF. The DNA for the CDR3 is TGTGCCAGCAGCCCACTGACAGGGGGCATGAACACTGAAGCTTTCTTT.

The chain carries TRBV6-5 and TRBJ1-1; a possible D gene is TRBD1 (5 bases). V was shortened by 10 bases and J by 1 base, with 16 bases between the two germline ends. This CDR3 comprises 14 residues. Germline assignment: CDR1 MNHEY and CDR2 SVGAGI. The CDR3 reads CAIKVQATNTEAFF. As DNA, the CDR3 is TGTGCCATCAAAGTACAGGCAACGAACACTGAAGCTTTCTTT.

The chain joins TRBV3-1 (or the pseudogene TRBV3-2) to TRBJ1-5; no reliable D call. There are 13 residues in the CDR3. Trimming took 1 base from V and 5 from J, leaving 6 bases between them. Germline-derived CDR1 and CDR2 are LGHDT and YNNKEL (reference sequence). The CDR3 loop reads CASSQAVDQPQHF. The CDR3 nucleotides are TGTGCCAGCAGCCAAGCCGTTGATCAGCCCCAGCATTTT.

This clone appeared a single time. Here the CDR3 DNA reads TGTGCCAGCAGTTACCATACAGGGGGACACTATGGCTACACCTTC. Its translation: CASSYHTGGHYGYTF. The V call is TRBV6-6, the J call TRBJ1-2; 8 bases fit TRBD1. CDR3 length: 15 amino acids. Germline loops: CDR1 MNHNY, CDR2 SVGAGI (reference sequence). V lost 2 bases and J lost 3; bases outside the gene matches: 5.

V is TRBV5-1 and J is TRBJ1-3; perhaps TRBD1 as D (5 bases). V was cut by 3 bases and J by 2 bases, with 12 bases left in between. The CDR3 extends over 15 amino acids. Germline V gene lookup returns CDR1 SGHRS and CDR2 YFSETQ. The CDR3 DNA follows: TGCGCCAGCAGCTCCTCCAAGACAGCTGGAAACACCATATATTTT. This translates into CASSSSKTAGNTIYF. Drawing the rest from reference TRBV5-1 and TRBJ1-3, the complete variable domain is KAGVTQTPRYLIKTRGQQVTLSCSPISGHRSVSWYQQTPGQGLQFLFEYFSETQRNKGNFPGRFSGRQFSNSRSEMNVSTLELGDSALYLCASSSSKTAGNTIYFGEGSWLTVV.

The V and J genes are TRBV28 and TRBJ1-4; perhaps TRBD1 as D (6 bases). Between the trimmed V and J ends, which lost 7 bases and 4 bases, there was a span of 19 bases. The CDR3 is made up of 16 amino acids. Germline lookup yields CDR1 MDHEN and CDR2 SYDVKM. CDR3 residues: CASTPHGGARNEKLFF. Here the CDR3 DNA reads TGTGCCAGCACCCCTCATGGGGGGGCCCGTAATGAAAAACTGTTTTTT.

The chain is built from TRBV7-8 and TRBJ2-7; the D gene is possibly TRBD2 (5 bases). The germline V gene encodes CDR1 SGHVS and CDR2 FQNEAQ. The V end was cut by 0 bases, the J end by 2 bases, with 8 bases between. The CDR3 is 14 residues long. The CDR3 nucleotides read TGTGCCAGCAGCTTAGCTCCTAGCACCTACGAGCAGTACTTC. It is translated as CASSLAPSTYEQYF.

The chain combines TRBV28 with TRBJ2-1; 11 positions match TRBD2. The germline gives CDR1 MDHEN, CDR2 SYDVKM. V was pared by 8 bases and J by 6 bases, with 6 bases of the junction left unmatched. This CDR3 spans 14 amino acids. The CDR3 reads CASERTSGFNEQFF. DNA of the CDR3: TGTGCCAGCGAACGGACTAGCGGGTTCAATGAGCAGTTCTTC.

The rearrangement uses TRBV9 and TRBJ1-3; 7 nucleotides align to TRBD1. Germline CDR1 reads SGDLS; CDR2 reads YYNGEE. The CDR3 is 15 amino acids. V trimming: 4 bases; J trimming: 4 bases; junction bases outside the gene matches: 8. CDR3 sequence (DNA): TGTGCCAGCAGCCCACAGGGGTGGTGGGGAAACACCATATATTTT. Amino acid sequence: CASSPQGWWGNTIYF.

This sequence joins TRBV19 and TRBJ1-5; tentative D call: TRBD1 (6 bases). The ends were cut back, 2 bases at V and 6 bases at J, with 11 bases in the middle. Per germline, CDR1 LNHDA and CDR2 SQIVND (reference sequence). This CDR3 region has 14 residues. CDR3 sequence reads: CASSIWGQGQPQHF. As DNA, the CDR3 is TGTGCCAGTAGTATATGGGGGCAGGGTCAGCCCCAGCATTTT.

The chain uses TRBV19 and TRBJ2-1, with 10 bases fitting TRBD1. Per the germline V gene, CDR1 is LNHDA and CDR2 is SQIVND (reference sequence). The length of the CDR3 is 17 residues. V lost 4 bases, J lost 0 bases, and 6 bases stayed unmatched. CDR3 loop: CASSTGTGAISYNEQFF. The DNA for the CDR3 is TGTGCCAGTAGTACCGGGACAGGGGCGATCTCCTACAATGAGCAGTTCTTC.

The chain carries TRBV6-1 and TRBJ2-1; 12 positions agree with TRBD2. Germline V gene data show CDR1 as MNHNS and CDR2 as SASEGT. The CDR3 runs 15 residues. V shed 2 bases and J 4 bases; nucleotides not matched to a gene: 0. CDR3 DNA sequence: TGTGCCAGCAGTGAACTAGCGGGGGGGTACAATGAGCAGTTCTTC. This translates into CASSELAGGYNEQFF.

This clone was picked up one time. The chain uses TRBV2 and TRBJ1-4; the D is unclear. V was shortened by 4 bases and J by 5 bases, with 5 bases between the two germline ends. Germline CDR1 is SNHLY and CDR2 is FYNNEI. The CDR3 totals 12 residues. The CDR3 sequence is CASSALNEKLFF. The CDR3 DNA sequence: TGTGCCAGCAGTGCCCTCAATGAAAAACTGTTTTTT.

The V gene is TRBV5-1, the J gene TRBJ2-1; TRBD2 aligns across 7 bases. The J segment lost 8 bases and the V segment lost 4 bases, leaving 12 bases of the junction unmatched. The CDR3 spans 15 residues. CDR1 SGHRS and CDR2 YFSETQ come from the germline V gene. The CDR3 bases are TGCGCCAGCAGCCAGAGCGGGGCCTATGGGGATGAGCAGTTCTTC. Encoded protein: CASSQSGAYGDEQFF. Full variable domain (remainder filled in from reference TRBV5-1 and TRBJ2-1): KAGVTQTPRYLIKTRGQQVTLSCSPISGHRSVSWYQQTPGQGLQFLFEYFSETQRNKGNFPGRFSGRQFSNSRSEMNVSTLELGDSALYLCASSQSGAYGDEQFFGPGTRLTVL.

This clone was seen once. The DNA for the CDR3 is TGTGCCATAGCCAGGGGTTCCTACAATGAGCAGTTCTTC. This translates into CAIARGSYNEQFF. The genes are TRBV15 and TRBJ2-1, with TRBD1 as a possible D gene (6 bases). From germline, CDR1 is LNHNV and CDR2 YYDKDF (reference sequence). Trimming removed 10 bases at V and 1 base at J, with 11 bases between. This CDR3 has 13 residues.

The rearrangement links TRBV5-1 to TRBJ1-4, with 8 bases that match TRBD1. V shed 0 bases, J shed 9 bases, and the junction held 4 bases outside the gene matches. CDR1 and CDR2 from the germline V gene are SGHRS and YFSETQ. The CDR3 extends over 14 amino acids. CDR3 loop: CASSLGQGSKKLFF. The CDR3 bases are TGCGCCAGCAGCTTGGGACAGGGGTCGAAAAAACTGTTTTTT.

This clone has more than one count but fewer than ten. The V call is TRBV28, the J call TRBJ1-1; D remains ambiguous. The ends were cut back, 7 bases at V and 2 bases at J, with 5 bases in the middle. CDR1 and CDR2 from the germline V gene are MDHEN and SYDVKM. This CDR3 comprises 11 residues. In DNA form, the CDR3 reads TGTGCCAGCACCCTAAACACTGAAGCTTTCTTT. It encodes CASTLNTEAFF.

CDR3 in amino acids: CASSRVDEGTEAFF. Written as DNA, the CDR3 is TGTGCCAGCTCGAGGGTAGATGAGGGCACTGAAGCTTTCTTT. The chain couples TRBV18 to TRBJ1-1; D not resolved. Germline V gene data show CDR1 as KGHSH and CDR2 as LQKENI. This CDR3 has 14 amino acids. V lost 6 bases, J lost 4 bases, and 15 bases lay in between.

The chain couples TRBV19 to TRBJ2-3; possibly TRBD1 for D (6 bases). This CDR3 region has 15 residues. V was cut by 3 bases and J by 1 base, with 11 bases left in between. Germline assignment: CDR1 LNHDA and CDR2 SQIVND (reference sequence). CDR3 loop: CASSILGQRTDTQYF. In DNA form, the CDR3 reads TGTGCCAGTAGTATTCTCGGACAGCGCACAGATACGCAGTATTTT.

The chain combines TRBV7-6 with TRBJ2-1, with a tentative D call TRBD1 (7 bases). Per germline, CDR1 SGHVS and CDR2 FNYEAQ. This CDR3 is 15 amino acids long. The ends were cut back, 5 bases at V and 7 bases at J, with 18 bases in the middle. The CDR3, as DNA: TGTGCCAGCAGCCGAAGATTACAGGGGACTAATGAGCAGTTCTTC. Translated: CASSRRLQGTNEQFF.